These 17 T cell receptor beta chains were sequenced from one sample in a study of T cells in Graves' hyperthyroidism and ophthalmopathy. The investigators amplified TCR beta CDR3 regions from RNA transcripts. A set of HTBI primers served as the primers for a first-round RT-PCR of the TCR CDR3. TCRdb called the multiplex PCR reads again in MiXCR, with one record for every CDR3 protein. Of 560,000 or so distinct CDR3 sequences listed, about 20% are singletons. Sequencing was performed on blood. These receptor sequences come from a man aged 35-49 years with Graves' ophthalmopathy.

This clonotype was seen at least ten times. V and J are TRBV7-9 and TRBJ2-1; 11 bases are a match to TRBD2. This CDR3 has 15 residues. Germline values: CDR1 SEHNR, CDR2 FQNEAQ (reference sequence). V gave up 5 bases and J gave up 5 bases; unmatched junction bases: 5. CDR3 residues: CASSRGLADHNEQFF. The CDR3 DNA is TGTGCCAGCAGCCGGGGACTAGCGGACCACAATGAGCAGTTCTTC.

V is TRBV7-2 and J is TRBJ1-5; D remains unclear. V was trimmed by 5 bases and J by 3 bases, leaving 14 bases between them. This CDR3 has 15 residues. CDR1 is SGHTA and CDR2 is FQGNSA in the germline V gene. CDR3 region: CASSLNRGFNQPQHF. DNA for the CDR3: TGTGCCAGCAGCCTTAACCGGGGTTTCAATCAGCCCCAGCATTTT.

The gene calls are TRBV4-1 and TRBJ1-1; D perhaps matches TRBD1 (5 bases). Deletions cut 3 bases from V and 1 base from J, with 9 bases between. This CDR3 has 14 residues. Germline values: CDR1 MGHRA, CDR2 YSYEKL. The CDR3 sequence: CASSHMGENTEAFF. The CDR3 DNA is TGCGCCAGCAGCCATATGGGGGAGAACACTGAAGCTTTCTTT.

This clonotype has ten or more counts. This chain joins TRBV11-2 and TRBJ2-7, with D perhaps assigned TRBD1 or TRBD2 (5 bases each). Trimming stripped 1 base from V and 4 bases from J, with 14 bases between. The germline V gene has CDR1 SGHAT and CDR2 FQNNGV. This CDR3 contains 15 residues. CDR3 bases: TGTGCCAGCAGCTTAGCCCTGGGACCTAAATACGAGCAGTACTTC. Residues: CASSLALGPKYEQYF.

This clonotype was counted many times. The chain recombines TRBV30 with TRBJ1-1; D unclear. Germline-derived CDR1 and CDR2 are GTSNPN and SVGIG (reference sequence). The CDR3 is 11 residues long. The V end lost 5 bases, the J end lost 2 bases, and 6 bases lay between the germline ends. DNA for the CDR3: TGTGCCTGGGATAAAAACACTGAAGCTTTCTTT. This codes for CAWDKNTEAFF.

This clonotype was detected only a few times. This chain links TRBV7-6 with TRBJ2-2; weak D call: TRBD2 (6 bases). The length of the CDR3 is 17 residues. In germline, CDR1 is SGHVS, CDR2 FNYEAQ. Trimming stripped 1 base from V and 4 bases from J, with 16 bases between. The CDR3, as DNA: TGTGCCAGCAGCTTAGTCCGCTCTGGGGGGAGCACCGGGGAGCTGTTTTTT. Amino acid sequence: CASSLVRSGGSTGELFF.

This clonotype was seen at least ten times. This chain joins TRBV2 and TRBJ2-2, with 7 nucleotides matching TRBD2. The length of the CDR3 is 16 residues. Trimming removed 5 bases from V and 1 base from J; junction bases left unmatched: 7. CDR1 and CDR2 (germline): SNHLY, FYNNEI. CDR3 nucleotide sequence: TGTGCCAGCAGTCTAAGGGGCGGGGGGAACACCGGGGAGCTGTTTTTT. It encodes CASSLRGGGNTGELFF.

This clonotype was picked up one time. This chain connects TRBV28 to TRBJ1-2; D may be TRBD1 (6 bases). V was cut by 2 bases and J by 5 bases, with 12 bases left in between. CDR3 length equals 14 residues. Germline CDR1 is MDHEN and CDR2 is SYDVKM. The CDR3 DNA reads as TGTGCCAGCAGTTTAGGGGGGGCGCTTTATGGCTACACCTTC. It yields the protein CASSLGGALYGYTF.

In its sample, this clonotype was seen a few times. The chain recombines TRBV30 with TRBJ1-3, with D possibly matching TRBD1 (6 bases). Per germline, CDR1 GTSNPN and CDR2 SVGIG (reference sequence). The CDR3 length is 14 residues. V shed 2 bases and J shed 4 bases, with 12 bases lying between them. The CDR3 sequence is CAWSTTGTGNTIYF. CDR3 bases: TGTGCCTGGAGTACGACAGGCACCGGAAACACCATATATTTT.

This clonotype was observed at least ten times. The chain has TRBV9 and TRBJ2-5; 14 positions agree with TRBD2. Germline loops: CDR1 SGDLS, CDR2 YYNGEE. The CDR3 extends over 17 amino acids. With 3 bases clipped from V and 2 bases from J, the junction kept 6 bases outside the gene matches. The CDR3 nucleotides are TGTGCCAGCAGCGACCTGGGACTAGCGGGGGCTCAAGAGACCCAGTACTTC. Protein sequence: CASSDLGLAGAQETQYF.

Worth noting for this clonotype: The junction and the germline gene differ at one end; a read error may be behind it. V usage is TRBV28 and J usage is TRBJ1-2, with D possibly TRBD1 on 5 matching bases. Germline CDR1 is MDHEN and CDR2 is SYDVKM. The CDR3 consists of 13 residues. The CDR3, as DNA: TGTGCCAGCAGTTTATGGACAGACGATGGCTACGCCTTC. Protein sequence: CASSLWTDDGYAF.

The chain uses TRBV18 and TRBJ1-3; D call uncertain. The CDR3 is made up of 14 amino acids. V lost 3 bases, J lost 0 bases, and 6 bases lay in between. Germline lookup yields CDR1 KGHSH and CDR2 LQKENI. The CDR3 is CASSPSLSGNTIYF. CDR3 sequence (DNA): TGTGCCAGCTCACCCTCCCTCTCTGGAAACACCATATATTTT.

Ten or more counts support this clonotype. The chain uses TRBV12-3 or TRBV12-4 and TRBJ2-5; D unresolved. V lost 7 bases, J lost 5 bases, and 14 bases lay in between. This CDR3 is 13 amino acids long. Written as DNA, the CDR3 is TGTGCCAGCACCCTCGGGTCCCCGGAGACCCAGTACTTC. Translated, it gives CASTLGSPETQYF.

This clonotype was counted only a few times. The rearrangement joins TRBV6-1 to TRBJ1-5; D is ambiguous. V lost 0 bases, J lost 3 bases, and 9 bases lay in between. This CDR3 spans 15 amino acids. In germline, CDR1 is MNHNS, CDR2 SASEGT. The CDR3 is CASSEAGGDNQPQHF. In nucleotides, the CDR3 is TGTGCCAGCAGTGAAGCAGGTGGTGACAATCAGCCCCAGCATTTT.

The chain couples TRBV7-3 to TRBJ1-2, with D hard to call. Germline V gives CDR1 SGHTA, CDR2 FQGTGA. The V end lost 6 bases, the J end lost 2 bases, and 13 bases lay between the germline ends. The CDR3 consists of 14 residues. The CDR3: CASRLPGSNYGYTF. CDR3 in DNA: TGTGCCAGCAGGTTGCCGGGGTCCAACTATGGCTACACCTTC.

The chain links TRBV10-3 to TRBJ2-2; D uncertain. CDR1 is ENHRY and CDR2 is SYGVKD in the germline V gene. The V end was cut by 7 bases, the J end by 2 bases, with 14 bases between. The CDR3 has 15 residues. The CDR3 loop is CAIIRPDDNTGELFF. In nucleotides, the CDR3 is TGTGCCATCATACGTCCAGATGATAACACCGGGGAGCTGTTTTTT.

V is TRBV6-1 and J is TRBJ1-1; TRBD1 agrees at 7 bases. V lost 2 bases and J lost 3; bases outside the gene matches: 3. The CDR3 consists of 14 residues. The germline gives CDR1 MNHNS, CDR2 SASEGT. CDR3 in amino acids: CASSEYRGDTEAFF. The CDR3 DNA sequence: TGTGCCAGCAGTGAATACAGGGGCGACACTGAAGCTTTCTTT.